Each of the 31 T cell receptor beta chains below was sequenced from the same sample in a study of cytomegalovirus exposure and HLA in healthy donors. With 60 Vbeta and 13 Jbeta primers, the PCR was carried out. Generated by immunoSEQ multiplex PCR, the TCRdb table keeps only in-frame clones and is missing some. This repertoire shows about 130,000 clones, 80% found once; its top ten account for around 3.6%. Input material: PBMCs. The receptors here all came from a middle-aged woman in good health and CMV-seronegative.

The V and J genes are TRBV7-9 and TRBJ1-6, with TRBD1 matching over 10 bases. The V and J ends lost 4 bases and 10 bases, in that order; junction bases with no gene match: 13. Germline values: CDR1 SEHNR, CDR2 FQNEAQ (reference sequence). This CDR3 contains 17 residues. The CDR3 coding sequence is TGTGCCAGCAGCTCAGACAGGGGGCCGGTGGTGGGGTCACCCCTCCACTTT. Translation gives CASSSDRGPVVGSPLHF. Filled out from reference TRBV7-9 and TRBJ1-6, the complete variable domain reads DTGVSQNPRHKITKRGQNVTFRCDPISEHNRLYWYRQTLGQGPEFLTYFQNEAQLEKSRLLSDRFSAERPKGSFSTLEIQRTEQGDSAMYLCASSSDRGPVVGSPLHFGNGTRLTVT.

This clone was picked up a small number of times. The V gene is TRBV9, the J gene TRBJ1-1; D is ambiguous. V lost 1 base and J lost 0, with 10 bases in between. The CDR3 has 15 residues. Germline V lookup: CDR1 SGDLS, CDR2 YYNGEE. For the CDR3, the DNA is TGTGCCAGCAGCGTATTCGGGGAATTGAACACTGAAGCTTTCTTT. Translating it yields CASSVFGELNTEAFF.

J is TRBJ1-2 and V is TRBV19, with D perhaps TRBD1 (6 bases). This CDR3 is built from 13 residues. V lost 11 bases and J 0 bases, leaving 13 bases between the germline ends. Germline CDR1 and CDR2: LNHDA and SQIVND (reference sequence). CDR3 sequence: CAGSGASNYGYTF. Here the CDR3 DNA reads TGTGCCGGATCAGGGGCCTCTAACTATGGCTACACCTTC.

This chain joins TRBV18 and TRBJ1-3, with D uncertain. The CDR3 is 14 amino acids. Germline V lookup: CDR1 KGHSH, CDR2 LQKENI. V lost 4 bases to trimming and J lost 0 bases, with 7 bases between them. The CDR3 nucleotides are TGTGCCAGCTCACAGTACAACTCTGGAAACACCATATATTTT. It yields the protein CASSQYNSGNTIYF.

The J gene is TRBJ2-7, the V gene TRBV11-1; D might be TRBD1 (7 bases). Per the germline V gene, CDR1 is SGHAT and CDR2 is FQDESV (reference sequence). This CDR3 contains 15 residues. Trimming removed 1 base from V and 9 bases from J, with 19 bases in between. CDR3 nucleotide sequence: TGTGCCAGCAGCTTAGACAGGGGCGCGGGATTCGGGCAGTACTTC. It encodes CASSLDRGAGFGQYF.

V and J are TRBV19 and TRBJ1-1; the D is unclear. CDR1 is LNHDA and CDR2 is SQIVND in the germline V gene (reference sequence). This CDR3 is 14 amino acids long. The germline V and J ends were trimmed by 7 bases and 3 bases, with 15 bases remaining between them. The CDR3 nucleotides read TGTGCCAGTATCATGACCGAGACTCACACTGAAGCTTTCTTT. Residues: CASIMTETHTEAFF.

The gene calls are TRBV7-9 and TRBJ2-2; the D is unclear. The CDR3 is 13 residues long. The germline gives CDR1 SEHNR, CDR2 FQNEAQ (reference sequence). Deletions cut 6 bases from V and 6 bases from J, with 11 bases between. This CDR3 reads CASSSGGPGELFF. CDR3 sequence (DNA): TGTGCCAGCAGTTCCGGCGGCCCCGGGGAGCTGTTTTTT.

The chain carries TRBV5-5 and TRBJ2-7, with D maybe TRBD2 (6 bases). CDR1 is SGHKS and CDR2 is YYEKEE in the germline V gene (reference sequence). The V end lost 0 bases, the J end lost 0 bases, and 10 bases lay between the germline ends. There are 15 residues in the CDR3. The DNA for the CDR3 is TGTGCCAGCAGCTTGGGACTAGAGAGCTCCTACGAGCAGTACTTC. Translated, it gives CASSLGLESSYEQYF.

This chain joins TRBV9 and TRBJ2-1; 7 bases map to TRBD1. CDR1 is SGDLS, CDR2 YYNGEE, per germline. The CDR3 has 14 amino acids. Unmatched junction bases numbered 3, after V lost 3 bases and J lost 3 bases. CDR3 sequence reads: CASSEGQNYNEQFF. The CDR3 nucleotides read TGTGCCAGCAGCGAGGGACAGAACTACAATGAGCAGTTCTTC.

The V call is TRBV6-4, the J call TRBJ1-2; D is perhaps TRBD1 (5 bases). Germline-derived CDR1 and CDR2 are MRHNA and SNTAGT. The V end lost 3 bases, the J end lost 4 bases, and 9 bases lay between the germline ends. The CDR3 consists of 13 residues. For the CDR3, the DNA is TGTGCCAGCAGTGAAGGTCAGGGCTATGGCTACACCTTC. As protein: CASSEGQGYGYTF.

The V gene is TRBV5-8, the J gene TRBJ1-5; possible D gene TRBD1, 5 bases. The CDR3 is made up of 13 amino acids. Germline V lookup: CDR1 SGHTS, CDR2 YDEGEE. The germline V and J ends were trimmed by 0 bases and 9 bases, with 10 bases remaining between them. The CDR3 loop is CASSLGQLPPQHF. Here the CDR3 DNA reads TGTGCCAGCAGCTTGGGACAGTTGCCGCCCCAGCATTTT.

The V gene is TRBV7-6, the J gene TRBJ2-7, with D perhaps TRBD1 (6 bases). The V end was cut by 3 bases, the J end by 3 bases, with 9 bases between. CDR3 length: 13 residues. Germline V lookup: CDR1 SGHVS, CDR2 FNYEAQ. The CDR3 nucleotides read TGTGCCAGCAGCTTGTCAGGGGTCTACGAGCAGTACTTC. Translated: CASSLSGVYEQYF.

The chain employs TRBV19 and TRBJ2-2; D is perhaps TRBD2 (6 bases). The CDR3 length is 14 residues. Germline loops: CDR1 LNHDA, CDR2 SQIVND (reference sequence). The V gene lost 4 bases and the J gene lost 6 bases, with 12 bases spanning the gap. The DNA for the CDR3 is TGTGCCAGTAGTAACGGGGGAGGTCCCGGGGAGCTGTTTTTT. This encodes CASSNGGGPGELFF.

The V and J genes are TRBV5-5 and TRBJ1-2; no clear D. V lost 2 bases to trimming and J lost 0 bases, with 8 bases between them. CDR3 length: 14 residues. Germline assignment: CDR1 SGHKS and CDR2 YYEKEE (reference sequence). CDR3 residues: CASSFGYSNYGYTF. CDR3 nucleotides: TGTGCCAGCAGCTTCGGTTACTCTAACTATGGCTACACCTTC.

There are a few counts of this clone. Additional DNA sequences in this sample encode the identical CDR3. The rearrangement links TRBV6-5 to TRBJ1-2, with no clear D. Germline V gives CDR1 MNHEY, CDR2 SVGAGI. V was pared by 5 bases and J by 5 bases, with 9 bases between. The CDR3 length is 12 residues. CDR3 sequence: CASSVRGYGYTF. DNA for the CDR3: TGTGCCAGCAGTGTGCGGGGTTATGGCTACACCTTC.

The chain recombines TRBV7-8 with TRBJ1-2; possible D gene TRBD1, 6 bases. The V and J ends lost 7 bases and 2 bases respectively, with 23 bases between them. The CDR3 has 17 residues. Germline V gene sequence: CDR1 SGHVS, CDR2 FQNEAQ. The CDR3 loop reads CASTKYNREGSNYGYTF. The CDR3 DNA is TGTGCCAGCACCAAATACAACAGGGAAGGCTCCAACTATGGCTACACCTTC.

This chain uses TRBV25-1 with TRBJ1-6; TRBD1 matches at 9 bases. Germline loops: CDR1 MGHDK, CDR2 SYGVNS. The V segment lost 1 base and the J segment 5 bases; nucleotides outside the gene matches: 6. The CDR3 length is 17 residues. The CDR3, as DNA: TGTGCCAGCAGTGAATGGGTCGGGACAGGGAATAATTCACCCCTCCACTTT. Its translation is CASSEWVGTGNNSPLHF.

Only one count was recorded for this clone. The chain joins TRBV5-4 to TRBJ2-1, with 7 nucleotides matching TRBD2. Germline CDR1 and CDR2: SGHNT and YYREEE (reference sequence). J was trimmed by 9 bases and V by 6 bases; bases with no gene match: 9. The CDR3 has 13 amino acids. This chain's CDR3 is CASMEGGQGEQFF. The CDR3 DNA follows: TGTGCCAGCATGGAGGGAGGGCAGGGTGAGCAGTTCTTC.

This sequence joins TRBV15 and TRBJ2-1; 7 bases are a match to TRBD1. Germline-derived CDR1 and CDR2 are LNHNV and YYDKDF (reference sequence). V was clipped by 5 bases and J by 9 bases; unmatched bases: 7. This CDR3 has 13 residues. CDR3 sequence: CATSPGTDPEQFF. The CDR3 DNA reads TGTGCCACCAGCCCGGGGACAGATCCTGAGCAGTTCTTC.

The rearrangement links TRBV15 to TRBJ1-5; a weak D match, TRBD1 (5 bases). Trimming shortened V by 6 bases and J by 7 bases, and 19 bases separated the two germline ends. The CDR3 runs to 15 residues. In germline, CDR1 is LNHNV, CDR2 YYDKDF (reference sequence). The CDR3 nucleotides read TGTGCCACCAGTGTCGGCGGGGAGGGGCCCCAGCCCCAGCATTTT. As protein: CATSVGGEGPQPQHF.

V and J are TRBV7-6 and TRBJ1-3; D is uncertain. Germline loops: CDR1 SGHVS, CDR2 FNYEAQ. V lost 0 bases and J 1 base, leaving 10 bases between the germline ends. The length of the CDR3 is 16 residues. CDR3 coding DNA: TGTGCCAGCAGCTTAGCGCCGTCCAGGTCTGGAAACACCATATATTTT. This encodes CASSLAPSRSGNTIYF.

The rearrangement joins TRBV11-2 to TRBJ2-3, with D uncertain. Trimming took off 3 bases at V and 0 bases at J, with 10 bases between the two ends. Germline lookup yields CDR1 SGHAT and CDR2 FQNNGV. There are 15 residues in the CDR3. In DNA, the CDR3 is TGTGCCAGCAGCTTTCGGCAGCGTAGCACAGATACGCAGTATTTT. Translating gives CASSFRQRSTDTQYF.

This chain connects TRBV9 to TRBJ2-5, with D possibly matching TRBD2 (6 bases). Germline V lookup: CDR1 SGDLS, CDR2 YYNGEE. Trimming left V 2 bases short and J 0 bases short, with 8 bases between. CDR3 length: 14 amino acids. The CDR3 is CASSVGGNQETQYF. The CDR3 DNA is TGTGCCAGCAGCGTGGGGGGTAACCAAGAGACCCAGTACTTC.

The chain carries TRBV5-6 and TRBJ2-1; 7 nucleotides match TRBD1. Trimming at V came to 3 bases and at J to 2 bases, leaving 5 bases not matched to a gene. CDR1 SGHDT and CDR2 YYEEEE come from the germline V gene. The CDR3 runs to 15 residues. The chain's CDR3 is CASSYRGTTYNEQFF. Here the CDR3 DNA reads TGTGCCAGCAGCTACAGGGGCACAACCTACAATGAGCAGTTCTTC.

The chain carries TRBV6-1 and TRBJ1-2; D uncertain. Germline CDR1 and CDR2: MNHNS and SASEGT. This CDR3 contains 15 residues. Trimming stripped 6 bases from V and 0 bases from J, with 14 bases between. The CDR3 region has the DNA TGTGCCAGCAGCGTTCGGGGTGAGGCTAACTATGGCTACACCTTC. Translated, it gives CASSVRGEANYGYTF.

The DNA for the CDR3 is TGTGCCAGCAGCCGAGCGGGAAGGGGAGGCACAGATACGCAGTATTTT. This gives the protein CASSRAGRGGTDTQYF. The rearrangement links TRBV5-4 to TRBJ2-3; 7 bases match TRBD2. This CDR3 has 16 amino acids. The germline V gene encodes CDR1 SGHNT and CDR2 YYREEE (reference sequence). With 4 bases clipped from V and 1 base from J, the junction kept 9 bases outside the gene matches.

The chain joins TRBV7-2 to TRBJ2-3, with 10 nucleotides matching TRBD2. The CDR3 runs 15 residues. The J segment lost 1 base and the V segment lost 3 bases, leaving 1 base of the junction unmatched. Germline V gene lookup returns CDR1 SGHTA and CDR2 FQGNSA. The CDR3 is CASSFTSGGTDTQYF. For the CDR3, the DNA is TGTGCCAGCAGCTTCACTAGCGGGGGCACAGATACGCAGTATTTT.

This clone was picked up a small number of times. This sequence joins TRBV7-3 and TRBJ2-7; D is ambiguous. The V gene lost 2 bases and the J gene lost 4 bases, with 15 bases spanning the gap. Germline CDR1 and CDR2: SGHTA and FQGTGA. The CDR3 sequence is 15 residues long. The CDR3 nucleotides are TGTGCCAGCAGCTTATCACGGCTAGTTCGGTACGAGCAGTACTTC. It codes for CASSLSRLVRYEQYF.

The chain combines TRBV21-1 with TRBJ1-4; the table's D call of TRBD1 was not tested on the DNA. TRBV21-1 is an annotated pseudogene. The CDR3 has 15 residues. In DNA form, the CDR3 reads TGTGCCAGCAGCAAAGCCGGGACAGGGGGAGAAAAACTGTTTTTT. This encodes CASSKAGTGGEKLFF.

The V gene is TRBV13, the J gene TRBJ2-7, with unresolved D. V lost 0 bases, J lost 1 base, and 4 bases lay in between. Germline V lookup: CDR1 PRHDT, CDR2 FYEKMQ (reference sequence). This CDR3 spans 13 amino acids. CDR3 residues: CASSLGGSYEQYF. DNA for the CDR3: TGTGCCAGCAGCTTAGGCGGGTCCTACGAGCAGTACTTC.

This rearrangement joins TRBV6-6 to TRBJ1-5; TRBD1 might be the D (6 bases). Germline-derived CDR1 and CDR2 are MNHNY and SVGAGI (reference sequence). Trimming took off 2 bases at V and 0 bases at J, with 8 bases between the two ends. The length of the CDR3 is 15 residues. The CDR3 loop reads CASSYDRTSNQPQHF. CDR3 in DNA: TGTGCCAGCAGTTACGACAGGACTAGCAATCAGCCCCAGCATTTT.